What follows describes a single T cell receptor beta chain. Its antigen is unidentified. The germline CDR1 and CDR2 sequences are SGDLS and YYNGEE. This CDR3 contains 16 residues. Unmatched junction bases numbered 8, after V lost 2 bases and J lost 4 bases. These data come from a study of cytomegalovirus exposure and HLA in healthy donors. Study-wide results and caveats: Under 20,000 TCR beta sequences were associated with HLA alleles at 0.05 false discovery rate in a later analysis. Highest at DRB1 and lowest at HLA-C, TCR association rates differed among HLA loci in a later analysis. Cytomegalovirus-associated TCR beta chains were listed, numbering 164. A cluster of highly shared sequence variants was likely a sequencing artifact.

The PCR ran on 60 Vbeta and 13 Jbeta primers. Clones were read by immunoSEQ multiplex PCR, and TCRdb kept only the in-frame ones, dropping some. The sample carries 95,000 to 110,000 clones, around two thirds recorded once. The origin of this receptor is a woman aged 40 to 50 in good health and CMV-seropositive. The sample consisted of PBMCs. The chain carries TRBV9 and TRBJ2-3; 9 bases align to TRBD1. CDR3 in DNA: TGTGCCAGCAGCGTCAGCCCCGGGACAGGGTCAGATACGCAGTATTTT. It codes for CASSVSPGTGSDTQYF.